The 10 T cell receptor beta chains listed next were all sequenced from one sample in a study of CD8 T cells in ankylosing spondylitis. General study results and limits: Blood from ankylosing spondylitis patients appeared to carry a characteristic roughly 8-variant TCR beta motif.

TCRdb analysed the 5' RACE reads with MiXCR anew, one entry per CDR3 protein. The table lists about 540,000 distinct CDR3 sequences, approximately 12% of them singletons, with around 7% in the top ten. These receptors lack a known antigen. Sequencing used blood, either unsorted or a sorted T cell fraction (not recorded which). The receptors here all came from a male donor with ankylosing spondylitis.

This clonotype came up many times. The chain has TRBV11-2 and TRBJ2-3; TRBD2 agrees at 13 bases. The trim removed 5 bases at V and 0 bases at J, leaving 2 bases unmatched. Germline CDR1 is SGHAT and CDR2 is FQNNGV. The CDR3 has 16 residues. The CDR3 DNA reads TGTGCCAGCAGCAGACTAGCGGGGGGAAGCACAGATACGCAGTATTTT. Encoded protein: CASSRLAGGSTDTQYF.

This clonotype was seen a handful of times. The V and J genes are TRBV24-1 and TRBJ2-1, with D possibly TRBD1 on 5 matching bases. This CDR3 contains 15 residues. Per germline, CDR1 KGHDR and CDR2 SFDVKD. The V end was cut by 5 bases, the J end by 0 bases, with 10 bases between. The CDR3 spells CATSGGLSSYNEQFF. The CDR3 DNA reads TGTGCCACCAGTGGGGGCCTTAGCTCCTACAATGAGCAGTTCTTC.

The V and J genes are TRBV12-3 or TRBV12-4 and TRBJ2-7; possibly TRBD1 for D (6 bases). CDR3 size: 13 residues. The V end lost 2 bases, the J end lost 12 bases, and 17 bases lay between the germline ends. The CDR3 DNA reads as TGTGCCAGCAGTTTAACCGGACAGTCCATAGTGTACTTC. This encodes CASSLTGQSIVYF.

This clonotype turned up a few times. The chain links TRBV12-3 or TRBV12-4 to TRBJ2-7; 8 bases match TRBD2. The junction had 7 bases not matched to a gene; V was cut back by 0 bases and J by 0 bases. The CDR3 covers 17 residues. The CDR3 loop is CASSLAWAGGSSYEQYV. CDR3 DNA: TGTGCCAGCAGTTTAGCGTGGGCGGGAGGCAGCTCCTACGAGCAGTACGTC.

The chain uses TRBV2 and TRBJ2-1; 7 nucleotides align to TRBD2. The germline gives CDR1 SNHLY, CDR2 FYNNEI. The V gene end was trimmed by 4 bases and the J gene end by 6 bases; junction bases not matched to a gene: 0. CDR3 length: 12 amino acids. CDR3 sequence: CASSASGNEQFF. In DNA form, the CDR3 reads TGTGCCAGCAGTGCTAGCGGCAATGAGCAGTTCTTC.

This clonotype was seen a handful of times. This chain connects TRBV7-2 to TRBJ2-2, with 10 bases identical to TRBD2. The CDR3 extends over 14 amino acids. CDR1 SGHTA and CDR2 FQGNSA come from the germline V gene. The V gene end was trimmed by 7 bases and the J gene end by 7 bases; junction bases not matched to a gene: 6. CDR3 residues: CASTASGSHGELFF. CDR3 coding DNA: TGTGCCAGCACTGCTAGCGGGAGTCACGGGGAGCTGTTTTTT.

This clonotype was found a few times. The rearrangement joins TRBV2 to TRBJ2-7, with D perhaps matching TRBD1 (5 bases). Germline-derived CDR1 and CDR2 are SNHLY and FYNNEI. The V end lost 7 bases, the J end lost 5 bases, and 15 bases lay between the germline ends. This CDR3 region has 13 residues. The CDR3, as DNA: TGTGCCAGCAAGGGGCAGGCTTTAAACGAGCAGTACTTC. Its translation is CASKGQALNEQYF.

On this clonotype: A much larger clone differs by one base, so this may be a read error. CDR3 coding DNA: TGCAGTGCTACCCGCTCCGGACTAGCGGGAGGAGCCAAAAACAGTCAGTACTTC. It specifies CSATRSGLAGGAKNSQYF. V gene TRBV20-1 combines with J gene TRBJ2-4, with 14 bases that match TRBD2. Germline V gene lookup returns CDR1 DFQATT and CDR2 SNEGSKA (reference sequence). The CDR3 totals 18 residues.

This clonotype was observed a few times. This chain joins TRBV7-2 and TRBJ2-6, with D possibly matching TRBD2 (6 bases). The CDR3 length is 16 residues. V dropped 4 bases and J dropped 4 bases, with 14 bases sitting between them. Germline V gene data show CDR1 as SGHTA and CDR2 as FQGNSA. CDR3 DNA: TGTGCCAGCAGCTCGTCGGGAGTCGGAGGGGCCAACGTCCTGACTTTC. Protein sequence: CASSSSGVGGANVLTF.

CDR3 sequence: CASSWADRDRGYTF. The CDR3 DNA reads TGTGCCAGCAGCTGGGCGGACAGGGACCGTGGCTACACCTTC. V is TRBV7-8 and J is TRBJ1-2, with TRBD1 matching over 8 bases. The J segment lost 7 bases and the V segment lost 4 bases, leaving 8 bases of the junction unmatched. Germline V gives CDR1 SGHVS, CDR2 FQNEAQ. CDR3 length: 14 residues. The complete variable domain, with remaining parts taken from reference TRBV7-8 and TRBJ1-2, reads GAGVSQSPRYKVAKRGQDVALRCDPISGHVSLFWYQQALGQGPEFLTYFQNEAQLDKSGLPSDRFFAERPEGSVSTLKIQRTQQEDSAVYLCASSWADRDRGYTFGSGTRLTVV.